These 14 T cell receptor beta chains were all obtained from the same sample, sequenced in a study of T cell responses to AZD1222 COVID-19 vaccine. Profiled with immunoSEQ multiplex PCR; TCRdb holds only in-frame clones, not every one. The sample contains 55,000 to 65,000 clones, roughly 80% of which appear only once. The specimen comprised peripheral blood, sampled 28 days after the second AZD1222 dose. The source is an adult who received the AZD1222 COVID-19 vaccine.

The J gene is TRBJ2-2, the V gene TRBV13; D not certain. This CDR3 has 12 residues. The germline CDR1 and CDR2 sequences are PRHDT and FYEKMQ (reference sequence). V gave up 5 bases and J gave up 6 bases, with 7 bases separating them. As DNA, the CDR3 is TGTGCCAGCAGCCCCTTTTCCGGGGAGCTGTTTTTT. This gives the protein CASSPFSGELFF.

The chain couples TRBV12-3 or TRBV12-4 to TRBJ2-3; TRBD1 agrees at 7 bases. V lost 2 bases and J lost 14; bases outside the gene matches: 4. This CDR3 is built from 11 residues. CDR3 sequence: CASSLRGPVYF. The CDR3 DNA is TGTGCCAGCAGTTTAAGGGGGCCGGTGTATTTT.

The rearrangement uses TRBV7-2 and TRBJ2-3, with TRBD2 identical over 11 bases. The V gene end was trimmed by 5 bases and the J gene end by 1 base; junction bases not matched to a gene: 2. CDR3 length equals 15 residues. Germline CDR1 and CDR2: SGHTA and FQGNSA. In DNA form, the CDR3 reads TGTGCCAGCAGCCTACTAGCGGGGGGCACAGATACGCAGTATTTT. This translates into CASSLLAGGTDTQYF. Full variable domain (outside the CDR3, taken from reference TRBV7-2 and TRBJ2-3): GAGVSQSPSNKVTEKGKDVELRCDPISGHTALYWYRQSLGQGLEFLIYFQGNSAPDKSGLPSDRFSAERTGGSVSTLTIQRTQQEDSAVYLCASSLLAGGTDTQYFGPGTRLTVL.

The V and J genes are TRBV9 and TRBJ2-1, with 7 bases aligning to TRBD1. Germline-derived CDR1 and CDR2 are SGDLS and YYNGEE. V shed 4 bases, J shed 7 bases, and the junction held 14 bases outside the gene matches. The length of the CDR3 is 16 residues. The CDR3 DNA reads TGTGCCAGCAGCACCAGCCGACAGGGCACCGCTAATGAGCAGTTCTTC. Encoded protein: CASSTSRQGTANEQFF.

With respect to this clone: The sample holds other DNA sequences that translate to the same CDR3. The CDR3 reads CAISENQAGQPQHF. CDR3 coding DNA: TGTGCCATCAGTGAGAATCAGGCAGGTCAGCCCCAGCATTTT. The gene calls are TRBV10-3 and TRBJ1-5; D is uncertain. Trimming removed 2 bases from V and 6 bases from J, with 11 bases in between. CDR3 length equals 14 residues. Germline CDR1 and CDR2: ENHRY and SYGVKD.

This clone was observed a few times. The chain is built from TRBV18 and TRBJ2-2; D is undetermined. This CDR3 is 16 amino acids long. CDR1 is KGHSH, CDR2 LQKENI, per germline. V was pared by 4 bases and J by 0 bases, with 12 bases between. Here the CDR3 reads CASSHSESTNTGELFF. CDR3 sequence (DNA): TGTGCCAGCTCACATTCCGAGTCCACGAACACCGGGGAGCTGTTTTTT.

The V call is TRBV6-5, the J call TRBJ1-1, with D possibly matching TRBD1 (6 bases). Per germline, CDR1 MNHEY and CDR2 SVGAGI. The CDR3 has 14 residues. V dropped 1 base and J dropped 4 bases, with 10 bases sitting between them. The CDR3 region has the DNA TGTGCCAGCAGTTACTTGTCAGGGGTCACTGAAGCTTTCTTT. Translated: CASSYLSGVTEAFF.

The gene calls are TRBV12-3 or TRBV12-4 and TRBJ2-7; a possible D gene is TRBD2 (5 bases). V was trimmed by 6 bases and J by 5 bases, leaving 14 bases between them. The CDR3 runs 13 residues. In DNA, the CDR3 is TGTGCCAGCAGGACCCGAGGGAAGCACGAGCAGTACTTC. This translates into CASRTRGKHEQYF.

The CDR3 DNA reads TGTGCCACCAGCAGAGGAGGGACTAGAACAGATACGCAGTATTTT. It encodes CATSRGGTRTDTQYF. The chain carries TRBV15 and TRBJ2-3, with 8 bases fitting TRBD2. The CDR3 contains 15 residues. After removal of 1 base from V and 3 bases from J, the junction contained 3 bases not matched to a gene. The germline gives CDR1 LNHNV, CDR2 YYDKDF (reference sequence).

The V call is TRBV28, the J call TRBJ1-1; D is ambiguous. CDR3 size: 14 residues. Germline V gives CDR1 MDHEN, CDR2 SYDVKM. V lost 5 bases and J 1 base, leaving 11 bases between the germline ends. CDR3 nucleotide sequence: TGTGCCAGCAGTGTCCAAGTGGGGAACACTGAAGCTTTCTTT. It yields the protein CASSVQVGNTEAFF.

The CDR3 nucleotides are TGTGCCAGCAGTAATTTAGCGGGGGGTTACGTCAAGCAGTATTTT. This encodes CASSNLAGGYVKQYF. The J gene is TRBJ2-3, the V gene TRBV6-5, with 10 positions matching TRBD2. V trimming: 5 bases; J trimming: 11 bases; junction bases outside the gene matches: 13. The CDR3 has 15 residues. Germline assignment: CDR1 MNHEY and CDR2 SVGAGI.

The J gene is TRBJ1-4, the V gene TRBV11-2; D remains unclear. Trimming cost V 8 bases and J 7 bases, with 11 bases left between them. The germline V gene encodes CDR1 SGHAT and CDR2 FQNNGV. The CDR3 spans 12 residues. In nucleotides, the CDR3 is TGTGCCAGCTCATCCGTTTTTGAAAAACTGTTTTTT. This translates into CASSSVFEKLFF. The entire variable domain, with the rest obtained from reference TRBV11-2 and TRBJ1-4, is as follows: EAGVAQSPRYKIIEKRQSVAFWCNPISGHATLYWYQQILGQGPKLLIQFQNNGVVDDSQLPKDRFSAERLKGVDSTLKIQPAKLEDSAVYLCASSSVFEKLFFGSGTQLSVL.

V and J are TRBV2 and TRBJ2-7; D is possibly TRBD2 (5 bases). Per the germline V gene, CDR1 is SNHLY and CDR2 is FYNNEI. The CDR3 is made up of 14 amino acids. The V end was cut by 3 bases, the J end by 6 bases, with 15 bases between. The CDR3 DNA is TGTGCCAGCAGTGATGGGAGTTCTTCGGCCGAGCAGTACTTC. Its protein is CASSDGSSSAEQYF.

The CDR3 protein is CASSDSEVGDSPLHF. The CDR3, as DNA: TGTGCCAGCAGTGACTCAGAAGTAGGGGATTCACCCCTCCACTTT. The rearrangement links TRBV2 to TRBJ1-6; a possible D gene is TRBD1 (5 bases). The CDR3 totals 15 residues. Trimming stripped 3 bases from V and 8 bases from J, with 14 bases between. Germline lookup yields CDR1 SNHLY and CDR2 FYNNEI.